This is a list of T cell receptor beta chains from one sample in a study of blood T cell repertoires in COVID-19. This table comes from immunoSEQ multiplex PCR, and its TCRdb copy is limited to in-frame clones, with some not included. The table shows hundreds of thousands of clones, with roughly 87% occurring only once. Specimen: PBMCs or T cells enriched from blood (not recorded which). These receptors all come from a woman aged 18-29 years who had recovered from COVID-19. Each CDR3 is given with its conserved first and last residue. A D gene is named only where the DNA matches it firmly. Not every row has a clone size; where given, it reads once, few, many or a size class.

TRBJ1-1,once,TRBD1,TRBV25-1,CASSEPTGGMNTEAFF,TGTGCCAGCAGTGAACCGACAGGGGGTATGAACACTGAAGCTTTCTTT
TRBJ2-1,-,-,TRBV7-9,CASSPATAEFF,TGTGCCAGCAGCCCCGCCACAGCAGAGTTCTTC
TRBJ1-6,-,-,TRBV18,CASSPSHSDNSPLHF,TGTGCCAGCTCACCCTCACACAGTGATAATTCACCCCTCCACTTT
TRBJ1-2,-,TRBD1,TRBV27,CASSLLNRGPNYGYTF,TGTGCCAGCAGTTTACTCAACAGGGGACCTAACTATGGCTACACCTTC
TRBJ1-1,-,-,TRBV7-2,CASSYTRGGAEAFF,TGTGCCAGCAGCTATACCCGAGGGGGGGCGGAAGCTTTCTTT
TRBJ1-2,-,TRBD1,TRBV2,CASRSGTGGYTF,TGTGCCAGCAGATCCGGGACAGGCGGCTACACCTTC
TRBJ1-1,-,-,TRBV6-6,CASSYMESNTEAFF,TGTGCCAGCAGTTACATGGAGTCGAACACTGAAGCTTTCTTT
TRBJ2-3,-,TRBD2,TRBV28,CASSSGGTITDTQYF,TGTGCCAGCAGTTCGGGGGGGACAATAACAGATACGCAGTATTTT
TRBJ2-7,many,-,TRBV21-1,CASRVRTGLEIYEQYF,TGTGCCAGCAGGGTTAGAACGGGACTAGAGATCTACGAGCAGTACTTC
TRBJ2-7,few,TRBD1,TRBV27,CASSRTGVYEQYF,TGTGCCAGCAGTCGGACAGGGGTGTACGAGCAGTACTTC
TRBJ1-6,-,TRBD1,TRBV4-1,CASSQVGTGTSPLHF,TGCGCCAGCAGCCAAGTGGGGACAGGGACTTCACCCCTCCACTTT
TRBJ2-6,-,-,TRBV27,CASSPVGGAGANVLTF,TGTGCCAGCAGCCCAGTAGGGGGTGCTGGGGCCAACGTCCTGACTTTC
TRBJ1-2,-,-,TRBV18,CASSRRDRSLPGQKLNYGYTF,TGTGCCAGCTCCCGGAGAGACAGGAGCCTCCCAGGCCAAAAATTAAACTATGGCTACACCTTC
TRBJ1-1,once,-,TRBV7-9,CASSLPGHGTEAFF,TGTGCCAGCAGCCTGCCGGGACATGGGACTGAAGCTTTCTTT
TRBJ2-3,-,TRBD2,TRBV4-3,CASSRGLAGGPSTDTQYF,TGCGCCAGCAGCCGGGGACTAGCGGGGGGGCCCAGCACAGATACGCAGTATTTT
TRBJ2-2,-,TRBD2,TRBV7-2,CASSSGTSGVTGELFF,TGTGCCAGCAGCTCCGGGACTAGCGGGGTTACCGGGGAGCTGTTTTTT
TRBJ2-2,-,TRBD1,TRBV5-4,CASSSTGTGSIGELFF,TGTGCCAGCAGCTCAACCGGGACAGGGTCCATCGGGGAGCTGTTTTTT
TRBJ2-7,-,-,TRBV7-2,CASSLASRAHEQYF,TGTGCCAGCAGCTTAGCTAGCAGGGCCCACGAGCAGTACTTC
TRBJ1-2,-,TRBD1,TRBV5-1,CASSPGQGRGYTF,TGCGCCAGCAGCCCGGGACAGGGAAGAGGCTACACCTTC
TRBJ1-5,-,-,TRBV7-9,CASSLEGSGRPQHF,TGTGCCAGCAGCTTAGAGGGCAGCGGGAGGCCCCAGCATTTT
TRBJ2-3,-,TRBD1,TRBV10-3,CAIRRTGGLSDTQYF,TGTGCCATTAGGAGAACAGGGGGCCTCTCAGATACGCAGTATTTT
TRBJ2-7,-,TRBD2,TRBV28,CASTRGGGLTHYEQYF,TGTGCCAGCACCCGCGGCGGGGGTCTAACCCACTACGAGCAGTACTTC
TRBJ1-4,-,-,TRBV28,CASSFGGTTNEKLFF,TGTGCCAGCAGTTTCGGCGGTACAACTAATGAAAAACTGTTTTTT
TRBJ2-7,-,TRBD1,TRBV4-3,CASSQEWTGKISYEQYF,TGCGCCAGCAGCCAAGAGTGGACAGGGAAGATTTCCTACGAGCAGTACTTC
TRBJ1-1,once,TRBD1,TRBV6-5,CASRATGRTTEAFF,TGTGCCAGCAGAGCGACAGGGAGGACCACTGAAGCTTTCTTT
TRBJ2-2,-,TRBD2,TRBV7-2,CASSLVGLAGGTGELFF,TGTGCCAGCAGCTTAGTTGGACTAGCGGGAGGCACCGGGGAGCTGTTTTTT
TRBJ2-5,-,TRBD1,TRBV11-2,CASGNLGQGGVETQYF,TGTGCCAGCGGAAACTTGGGACAGGGGGGTGTTGAGACCCAGTACTTC
TRBJ2-7,-,-,TRBV7-2,CASSFLAGMTLAYEQYF,TGTGCCAGCAGCTTCCTAGCTGGGATGACTTTAGCCTACGAGCAGTACTTC
TRBJ2-7,-,-,TRBV2,CASRGDEREQYF,TGTGCCAGCAGAGGGGATGAACGGGAGCAGTACTTC
TRBJ1-5,-,-,TRBV28,CASSWRGGGQPQHF,TGTGCCAGCAGTTGGAGGGGTGGAGGTCAGCCCCAGCATTTT
TRBJ2-4,-,-,TRBV6-5,CASALVGRGNIQYF,TGTGCCAGCGCTCTTGTGGGGCGGGGAAACATTCAGTACTTC
TRBJ2-7,once,TRBD2,TRBV28,CASSTRTSGSSYEQYF,TGTGCCAGCAGTACCCGGACTAGCGGGAGCTCCTACGAGCAGTACTTC
TRBJ2-7,-,TRBD2,TRBV15,CATSILAGDAYEQYF,TGTGCCACCAGCATCTTAGCGGGGGATGCCTACGAGCAGTACTTC
TRBJ2-7,-,-,TRBV6-5,CASSRQVPGYEQYF,TGTGCCAGCAGTCGACAGGTACCAGGCTACGAGCAGTACTTC
TRBJ2-2,few,TRBD1,TRBV20-1,CSASLGQGPANTGELFF,TGCAGTGCTAGTCTGGGACAGGGGCCAGCGAACACCGGGGAGCTGTTTTTT
TRBJ2-2,-,TRBD2,TRBV5-1,CASSWPGLAGTGELFF,TGCGCCAGCAGCTGGCCGGGACTAGCGGGCACCGGGGAGCTGTTTTTT
TRBJ2-4,-,-,TRBV7-2,CASSLIRVGAKNIQYF,TGTGCCAGCAGCTTAATCAGGGTTGGGGCCAAAAACATTCAGTACTTC
TRBJ1-5,-,-,TRBV6-5,CASRYDRSNQPQHF,TGTGCCAGCAGATATGACAGAAGCAATCAGCCCCAGCATTTT
TRBJ1-4,-,-,TRBV7-8,CASSPRSGWNEKLFF,TGTGCCAGCAGCCCCCGCTCGGGGTGGAATGAAAAACTGTTTTTT
TRBJ1-1,-,TRBD1,TRBV4-1,CASSRQQGDTEAFF,TGCGCCAGCAGCCGTCAACAGGGGGACACTGAAGCTTTCTTT
TRBJ2-5,-,-,TRBV7-2,CASRQRAGQETQYF,TGTGCCAGCAGACAAAGGGCAGGGCAGGAGACCCAGTACTTC
TRBJ2-5,-,-,TRBV24-1,CATSDSLQGGGETQYF,TGTGCCACCAGTGATTCCCTCCAGGGGGGAGGCGAGACCCAGTACTTC
TRBJ2-7,few,TRBD1,TRBV9,CASSPGGTGFSLYEQYF,TGTGCCAGCAGCCCCGGAGGGACAGGATTTTCCCTCTACGAGCAGTACTTC
TRBJ2-1,-,TRBD1,TRBV15,CATSRDLLDRGKNNEQFF,TGTGCCACCAGCAGAGATTTGCTTGACAGGGGGAAAAACAATGAGCAGTTCTTC
TRBJ2-2,-,-,TRBV7-8,CASSPITPGELFF,TGTGCCAGCAGCCCTATCACGCCCGGGGAGCTGTTTTTT
TRBJ1-2,-,-,TRBV7-9,CASSLRVLHRGTF,TGTGCCAGCAGCCTTAGAGTACTTCACCGGGGCACCTTC
TRBJ1-3,-,-,TRBV3-1/TRBV3-2,CASSQGRAGNTIYF,TGTGCCAGCAGCCAAGGCAGGGCTGGAAACACCATATATTTT
TRBJ2-1,-,TRBD2,TRBV7-2,CASSPRTSGGNEQFF,TGTGCCAGCAGCCCCCGGACTAGCGGGGGCAATGAGCAGTTCTTC
TRBJ1-1,once,TRBD1,TRBV5-1,CASRAGQLMNTEAFF,TGCGCCAGCAGGGCGGGACAGCTAATGAACACTGAAGCTTTCTTT
TRBJ1-3,-,-,TRBV6-5,CASSPGHSGNTIYF,TGTGCCAGCAGTCCAGGTCACTCTGGAAACACCATATATTTT
TRBJ2-3,-,-,TRBV5-4,CASSSRTSTDTQYF,TGTGCCAGCAGCTCTCGGACTAGCACAGATACGCAGTATTTT
TRBJ2-7,-,TRBD1,TRBV19,CASSIWDRSYEQYF,TGTGCCAGTAGTATCTGGGACAGATCCTACGAGCAGTACTTC
TRBJ1-2,-,-,TRBV7-8,CASSREVEDGYTF,TGTGCCAGCAGCCGGGAGGTCGAGGATGGCTACACCTTC
TRBJ1-1,-,-,TRBV12-3/TRBV12-4,CASRGGGNTEAFF,TGTGCCAGCAGGGGGGGAGGGAACACTGAAGCTTTCTTT
TRBJ2-1,-,TRBD1,TRBV3-1/TRBV3-2,CASSQDLRGPLINEQFF,TGTGCCAGCAGCCAAGATTTAAGGGGGCCTCTAATCAATGAGCAGTTCTTC
TRBJ1-2,-,-,TRBV20-1,CSASPLRQTNYGYTF,TGCAGTGCTAGTCCCTTGAGACAGACCAACTATGGCTACACCTTC
TRBJ1-5,-,-,TRBV5-1,CASSLAPYQPQHF,TGCGCCAGCAGCTTGGCCCCCTATCAGCCCCAGCATTTT
TRBJ2-3,-,TRBD2,TRBV9,CASSRLAGGPTDTQYF,TGTGCCAGCTCACGACTAGCGGGAGGGCCAACAGATACGCAGTATTTT
TRBJ2-1,once,-,TRBV6-5,CASSSGDSVREQFF,TGTGCCAGCAGTTCGGGGGACAGCGTAAGAGAGCAGTTCTTC